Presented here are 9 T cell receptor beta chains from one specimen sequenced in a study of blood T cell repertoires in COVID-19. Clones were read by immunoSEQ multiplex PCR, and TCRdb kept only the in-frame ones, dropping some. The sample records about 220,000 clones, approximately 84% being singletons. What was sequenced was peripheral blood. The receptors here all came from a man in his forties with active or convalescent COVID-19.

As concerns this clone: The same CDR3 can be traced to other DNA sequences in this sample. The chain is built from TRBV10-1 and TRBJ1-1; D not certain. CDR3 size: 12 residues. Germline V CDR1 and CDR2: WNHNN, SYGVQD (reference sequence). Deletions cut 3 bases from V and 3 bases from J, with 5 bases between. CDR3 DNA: TGCGCCAGCAGTGATCCAGACACTGAAGCTTTCTTT. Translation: CASSDPDTEAFF.

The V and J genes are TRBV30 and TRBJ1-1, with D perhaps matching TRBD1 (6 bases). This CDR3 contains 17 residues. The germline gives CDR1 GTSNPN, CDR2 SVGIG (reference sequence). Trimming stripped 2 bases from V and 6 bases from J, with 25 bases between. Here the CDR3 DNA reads TGTGCCTGGAGTACGCCGATTAGGGGGGGTACCTTGGCTGAAGCTTTCTTT. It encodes CAWSTPIRGGTLAEAFF.

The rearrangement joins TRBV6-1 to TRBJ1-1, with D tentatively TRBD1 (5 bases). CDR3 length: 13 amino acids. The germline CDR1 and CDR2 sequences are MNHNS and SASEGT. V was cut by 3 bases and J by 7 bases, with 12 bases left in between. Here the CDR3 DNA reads TGTGCCAGCAGTGAGCGGACACGGAGTGAAGCTTTCTTT. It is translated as CASSERTRSEAFF.

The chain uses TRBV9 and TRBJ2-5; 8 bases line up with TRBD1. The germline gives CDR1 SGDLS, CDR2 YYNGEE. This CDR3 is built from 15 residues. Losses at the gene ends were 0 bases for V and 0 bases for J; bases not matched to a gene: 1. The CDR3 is CASSVGTGNQETQYF. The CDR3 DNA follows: TGTGCCAGCAGCGTAGGGACAGGGAACCAAGAGACCCAGTACTTC.

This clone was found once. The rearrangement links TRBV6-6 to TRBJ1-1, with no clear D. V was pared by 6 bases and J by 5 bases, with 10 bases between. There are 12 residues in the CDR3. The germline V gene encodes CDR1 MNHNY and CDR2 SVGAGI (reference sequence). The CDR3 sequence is CASSPGRTEAFF. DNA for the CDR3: TGTGCCAGCAGCCCCGGGAGGACTGAAGCTTTCTTT.

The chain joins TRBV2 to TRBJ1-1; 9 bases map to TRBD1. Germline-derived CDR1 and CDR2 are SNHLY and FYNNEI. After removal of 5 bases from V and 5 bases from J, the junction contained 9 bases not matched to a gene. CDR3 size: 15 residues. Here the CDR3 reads CASSKEGTGKTEAFF. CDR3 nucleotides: TGTGCCAGCAGTAAAGAGGGGACAGGGAAAACTGAAGCTTTCTTT.

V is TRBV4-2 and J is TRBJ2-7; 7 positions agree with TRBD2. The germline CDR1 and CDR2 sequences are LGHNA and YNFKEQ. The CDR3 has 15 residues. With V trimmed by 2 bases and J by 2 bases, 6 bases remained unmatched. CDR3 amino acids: CASSQYRDYPYEQYF. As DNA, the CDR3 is TGTGCCAGCAGCCAATATAGGGACTACCCCTACGAGCAGTACTTC.

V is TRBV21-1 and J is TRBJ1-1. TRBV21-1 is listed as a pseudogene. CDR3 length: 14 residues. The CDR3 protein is CASSKKRVKSEAFF. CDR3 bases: TGTGCCAGCAGCAAAAAGCGGGTGAAGTCTGAAGCTTTCTTT.

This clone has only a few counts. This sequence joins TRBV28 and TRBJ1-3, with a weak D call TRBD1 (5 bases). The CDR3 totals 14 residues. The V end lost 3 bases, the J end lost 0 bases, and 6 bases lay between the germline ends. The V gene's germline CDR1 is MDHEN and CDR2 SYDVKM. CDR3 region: CASSLGLSGNTIYF. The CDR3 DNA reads TGTGCCAGCAGTTTGGGACTCTCTGGAAACACCATATATTTT.